The present entry profiles one TCR beta chain with its context. Its antigen is currently unknown. These data belong to a study of T cell responses to AZD1222 COVID-19 vaccine. Points from the study as a whole: None of the repertoires were sampled until the peak T cell response had passed. Most donors were white British and more were female, and clonal diversity was possibly underestimated.

The CDR3 is made up of 14 amino acids. Losses at the gene ends were 3 bases for V and 2 bases for J; bases not matched to a gene: 2. CDR1 and CDR2 from the germline V gene are SEHNR and FQNEAQ (reference sequence). The repertoire was sequenced with immunoSEQ multiplex PCR; TCRdb's copy has only in-frame clones and lacks some. The table includes 150,000 to 200,000 clones, roughly 92% detected once. Both about-4-week and about-12-week second-dose recipients were combined. The V gene is TRBV7-9, the J gene TRBJ2-7; 9 nucleotides agree with TRBD2. The sequencing used peripheral blood, collected 28 days after the second AZD1222 dose. The sequence derives from an adult who received the AZD1222 COVID-19 vaccine. The DNA of the CDR3 is TGTGCCAGCAGCTTGACTAGCGGAACCTACGAGCAGTACTTC. It translates to CASSLTSGTYEQYF. Drawing the rest from reference TRBV7-9 and TRBJ2-7, the complete variable domain is DTGVSQNPRHKITKRGQNVTFRCDPISEHNRLYWYRQTLGQGPEFLTYFQNEAQLEKSRLLSDRFSAERPKGSFSTLEIQRTEQGDSAMYLCASSLTSGTYEQYFGPGTRLTVT.